In its sample, the clone carrying this T cell receptor (beta chain) was seen a few times. Using its own MiXCR run on the 5' RACE reads, TCRdb lists one record per CDR3 protein. The profile shows tens of thousands of distinct CDR3 sequences, about 16% of them singletons. These data originate in a study of early T cells in non-severe SARS-CoV-2 infection. V lost 6 bases, J lost 0 bases, and 17 bases lay in between. CDR3 length equals 15 residues. Germline V lookup: CDR1 DFQATT, CDR2 SNEGSKA (reference sequence). Sequenced input: whole blood. The clonotype comes from an adult who was a healthcare worker with PCR-confirmed SARS-CoV-2 infection or an uninfected control (not recorded which). The chain is built from TRBV20-1 and TRBJ2-5; D possibly matches TRBD1 or TRBD2 (5 bases each). The CDR3, as DNA: TGCAGTGCCGCCTTTGGGACGGCACACCAAGAGACCCAGTACTTC. Amino acids: CSAAFGTAHQETQYF.